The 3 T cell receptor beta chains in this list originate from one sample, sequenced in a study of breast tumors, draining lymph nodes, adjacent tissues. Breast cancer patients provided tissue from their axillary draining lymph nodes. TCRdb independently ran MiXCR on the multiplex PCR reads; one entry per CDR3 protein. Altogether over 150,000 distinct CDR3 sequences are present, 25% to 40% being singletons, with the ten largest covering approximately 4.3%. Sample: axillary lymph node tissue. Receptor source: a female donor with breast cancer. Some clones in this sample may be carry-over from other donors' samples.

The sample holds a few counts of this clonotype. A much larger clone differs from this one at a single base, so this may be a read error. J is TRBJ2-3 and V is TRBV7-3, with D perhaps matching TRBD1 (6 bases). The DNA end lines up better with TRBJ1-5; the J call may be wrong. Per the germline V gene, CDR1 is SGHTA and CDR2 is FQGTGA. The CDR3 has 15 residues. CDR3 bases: TGTGCCAGCAGCTCCCTGGGGGGGCAGACAGATACGCAGCATTTT. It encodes CASSSLGGQTDTQHF.

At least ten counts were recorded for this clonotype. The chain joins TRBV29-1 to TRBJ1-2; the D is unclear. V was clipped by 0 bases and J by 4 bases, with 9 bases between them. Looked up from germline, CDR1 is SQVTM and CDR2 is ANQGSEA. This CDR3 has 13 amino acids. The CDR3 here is CSVEEGSPYGYTF. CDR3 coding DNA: TGCAGCGTTGAAGAGGGGTCCCCCTATGGCTACACCTTC.

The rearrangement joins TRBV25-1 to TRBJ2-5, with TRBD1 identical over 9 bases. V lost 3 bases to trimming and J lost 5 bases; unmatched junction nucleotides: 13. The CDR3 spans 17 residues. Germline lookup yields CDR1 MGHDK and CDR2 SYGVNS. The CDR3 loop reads CASSDQNGTGPRETQYF. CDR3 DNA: TGTGCCAGCAGTGATCAAAACGGGACAGGGCCTAGGGAGACCCAGTACTTC.